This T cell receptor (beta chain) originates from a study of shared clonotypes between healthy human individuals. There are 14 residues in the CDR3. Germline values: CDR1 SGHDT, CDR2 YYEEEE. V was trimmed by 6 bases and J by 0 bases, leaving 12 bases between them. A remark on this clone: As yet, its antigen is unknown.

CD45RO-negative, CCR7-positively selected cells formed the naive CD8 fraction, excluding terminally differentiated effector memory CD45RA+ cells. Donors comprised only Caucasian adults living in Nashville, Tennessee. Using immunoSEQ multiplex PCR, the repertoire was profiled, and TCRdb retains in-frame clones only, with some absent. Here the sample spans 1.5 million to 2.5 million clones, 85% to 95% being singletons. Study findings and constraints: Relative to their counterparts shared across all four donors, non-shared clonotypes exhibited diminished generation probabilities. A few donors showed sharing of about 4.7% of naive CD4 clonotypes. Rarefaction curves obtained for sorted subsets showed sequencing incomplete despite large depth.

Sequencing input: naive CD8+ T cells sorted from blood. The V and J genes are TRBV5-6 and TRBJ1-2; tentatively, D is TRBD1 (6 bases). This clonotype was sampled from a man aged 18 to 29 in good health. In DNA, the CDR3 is TGTGCCAGCATCTCCGGACAGACTAACTATGGCTACACCTTC. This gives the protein CASISGQTNYGYTF.